These 17 T cell receptor beta chains share one sample of origin, sequenced in a study of shared clonotypes between healthy human individuals. TCRdb's table, derived via immunoSEQ multiplex PCR, lists solely in-frame clones and lacks some. Of some 1 million clones detected, roughly 80% appear once; the ten largest clones hold approximately 1.5%. The specimen sequenced was memory CD4+ T cells sorted from blood. Subset reported: CD45RA-negative fraction. These receptors were obtained from a young man in good health.

This sequence joins TRBV18 and TRBJ1-2, with 8 nucleotides matching TRBD1. This CDR3 spans 15 amino acids. The germline V gene has CDR1 KGHSH and CDR2 LQKENI. The V segment lost 2 bases and the J segment 4 bases; nucleotides outside the gene matches: 6. CDR3 protein: CASSPGTGELYGYTF. Here the CDR3 DNA reads TGTGCCAGCTCACCAGGGACAGGTGAACTCTATGGCTACACCTTC.

The gene calls are TRBV21-1 and TRBJ1-2. TRBV21-1 is assigned pseudogene status. This CDR3 has 12 amino acids. CDR3 in DNA: TGTGCCAGCAGCTTATGGACGGGGGGCTACACCTTC. Protein sequence: CASSLWTGGYTF.

This chain links TRBV10-3 with TRBJ2-7; TRBD1 is a possible D gene (6 bases). Deletions cut 2 bases from V and 1 base from J, with 15 bases between. Germline assignment: CDR1 ENHRY and CDR2 SYGVKD. This CDR3 region has 16 residues. DNA of the CDR3: TGTGCCATCAGTGAGGGGGGCAGGGGCGGGTCCTACGAGCAGTACTTC. Amino acid sequence: CAISEGGRGGSYEQYF.

The J gene is TRBJ2-7, the V gene TRBV6-5, with D hard to call. Trimming removed 3 bases from V and 6 bases from J, with 9 bases in between. The CDR3 totals 12 residues. In germline, CDR1 is MNHEY, CDR2 SVGAGI. DNA for the CDR3: TGTGCCAGCAGTTATCCAGGTCCCGAGCAGTACTTC. Translated, it gives CASSYPGPEQYF.

This chain joins TRBV10-3 and TRBJ1-4, with D perhaps TRBD1 (5 bases). With 1 base removed from V and 8 bases from J, the gap between germline ends came to 5 bases. The V gene's germline CDR1 is ENHRY and CDR2 SYGVKD. CDR3 length: 12 residues. In DNA form, the CDR3 reads TGTGCCATCAGTGAGTGGGGGGAAAAACTGTTTTTT. This translates into CAISEWGEKLFF.

The genes are TRBV11-2 and TRBJ2-5; D is undetermined. The J call may be incorrect, as the DNA end agrees better with TRBJ2-7. Germline V lookup: CDR1 SGHAT, CDR2 FQNNGV. The CDR3 contains 14 residues. CDR3 bases: TGTGCCAGCAGCTTAACCTACGCAGGAGTCGAGCAGTACTTC. This translates into CASSLTYAGVEQYF.

V and J are TRBV25-1 and TRBJ2-1; a weak D match, TRBD1 (9 bases). Deletions cut 9 bases from V and 7 bases from J, with 25 bases between. In germline, CDR1 is MGHDK, CDR2 SYGVNS. This CDR3 contains 16 residues. The CDR3, as DNA: TGTGCCAGTACCGGGGGGGGGACAGGGCGTCGAAATGAGCAGTTCTTC. Residues: CASTGGGTGRRNEQFF.

Note on this clone: A single base separates this from a much larger clone, so it may be a read error. The CDR3 region has the DNA TGTGCCAGCAGCAACACCGGGGAGCTGTTTTTT. Amino acids: CASSNTGELFF. V and J are TRBV11-3 and TRBJ2-2, with D uncertain. The CDR3 is made up of 11 amino acids. From germline, CDR1 is SGHNT and CDR2 YENEEA. With 5 bases removed from V and 2 bases from J, the gap between germline ends came to 0 bases.

This chain connects TRBV4-1 to TRBJ1-6, with D hard to call. The V gene lost 0 bases and the J gene lost 5 bases, with 11 bases spanning the gap. The length of the CDR3 is 16 residues. CDR1 MGHRA and CDR2 YSYEKL come from the germline V gene. This CDR3 reads CASSQDKMADNSPLHF. CDR3 sequence (DNA): TGCGCCAGCAGCCAAGATAAGATGGCAGATAATTCACCCCTCCACTTT.

The chain is built from TRBV6-1 and TRBJ1-6; unclear D gene. The germline gives CDR1 MNHNS, CDR2 SASEGT. Trimming pared 4 bases from V and 8 bases from J, leaving 6 bases between. CDR3 length: 12 residues. The CDR3 nucleotides read TGTGCCAGCAGTGTAGTTGATTCACCCCTCCACTTT. As protein: CASSVVDSPLHF.

The V call is TRBV4-1, the J call TRBJ2-3; D gene ambiguous. V lost 0 bases, J lost 6 bases, and 13 bases lay in between. This CDR3 region has 15 residues. Per germline, CDR1 MGHRA and CDR2 YSYEKL. The CDR3: CASSQDGSPRDTQYF. CDR3 nucleotides: TGCGCCAGCAGCCAAGATGGGTCCCCCAGGGATACGCAGTATTTT.

This sequence joins TRBV6-5 and TRBJ1-6; tentative D call: TRBD1 (5 bases). Trimming removed 0 bases at V and 7 bases at J, with 13 bases between. In germline, CDR1 is MNHEY, CDR2 SVGAGI. This CDR3 is built from 16 residues. CDR3 protein: CASSYSRGALNSPLHF. In DNA, the CDR3 is TGTGCCAGCAGTTACTCGAGGGGAGCACTCAATTCACCCCTCCACTTT.

Only one count was recorded for this clone. The chain couples TRBV5-1 to TRBJ2-3; 9 nucleotides match TRBD1. This CDR3 spans 21 amino acids. Trimming removed 1 base from V and 6 bases from J; junction bases left unmatched: 24. Germline V gene data show CDR1 as SGHRS and CDR2 as YFSETQ. CDR3 bases: TGCGCCAGCAGCTTGAACCCCGACAGGGGGTCGTATTCGGCCTCCAGGGATACGCAGTATTTT. It encodes CASSLNPDRGSYSASRDTQYF.

V is TRBV9 and J is TRBJ1-5; no definite D call. Germline CDR1 is SGDLS and CDR2 is YYNGEE. Trimming pared 3 bases from V and 0 bases from J, leaving 7 bases between. This CDR3 has 14 residues. CDR3 nucleotides: TGTGCCAGCAGCGCAGAATCTAGCAATCAGCCCCAGCATTTT. Its translation is CASSAESSNQPQHF.

The J gene is TRBJ2-3, the V gene TRBV11-1, with 14 bases lining up with TRBD2. CDR3 size: 16 residues. Germline CDR1 and CDR2: SGHAT and FQDESV (reference sequence). Trimming at V came to 5 bases and at J to 1 base, leaving 2 bases not matched to a gene. The CDR3 is CASSLGLAGGTDTQYF. The CDR3 DNA is TGTGCCAGCAGCCTGGGACTAGCGGGGGGCACAGATACGCAGTATTTT.

The V and J genes are TRBV27 and TRBJ2-1; the D gene is possibly TRBD1 (6 bases). This CDR3 is built from 16 residues. Germline-derived CDR1 and CDR2 are MNHEY and SMNVEV (reference sequence). V was shortened by 4 bases and J by 3 bases, with 16 bases between the two germline ends. CDR3 DNA sequence: TGTGCCAGCAGTTCACAGGGTTCCGTTAACTACAATGAGCAGTTCTTC. Its translation: CASSSQGSVNYNEQFF.

This sequence joins TRBV5-4 and TRBJ2-3, with D perhaps TRBD2 (5 bases). The CDR3 contains 14 residues. Deletions cut 4 bases from V and 2 bases from J, with 11 bases between. Germline lookup yields CDR1 SGHNT and CDR2 YYREEE (reference sequence). In nucleotides, the CDR3 is TGTGCCAGCAGCCAACTCGGGAACACAGATACGCAGTATTTT. It codes for CASSQLGNTDTQYF.